The clone carrying this T cell receptor (beta chain) was counted between two and nine times. No antigen is known for it. From the RT-PCR reads, TCRdb called clonotypes with MiXCR, one entry per CDR3 protein. The sample has 280,000 or so distinct CDR3 sequences; about a fifth are singletons. Germline V CDR1 and CDR2: SNHLY, FYNNEI. The length of the CDR3 is 14 residues. The V end was cut by 3 bases, the J end by 5 bases, with 11 bases between. The sample is drawn from a study of response to subunit inactivated influenza vaccine. The study's findings and limits: T cells newly recruited by each seasonal influenza vaccination are few, the authors suggested.

This clonotype was obtained from a man aged 50 to 69 who received an inactivated influenza vaccine. This chain links TRBV2 with TRBJ1-5; the D gene is possibly TRBD1 (5 bases). Sequencing was performed on PBMCs from blood, taken approximately 20 months after vaccination. As DNA, the CDR3 is TGTGCCAGCAGTGATGAGCTGGGGGATCAGCCCCAGCATTTT. It translates to CASSDELGDQPQHF.